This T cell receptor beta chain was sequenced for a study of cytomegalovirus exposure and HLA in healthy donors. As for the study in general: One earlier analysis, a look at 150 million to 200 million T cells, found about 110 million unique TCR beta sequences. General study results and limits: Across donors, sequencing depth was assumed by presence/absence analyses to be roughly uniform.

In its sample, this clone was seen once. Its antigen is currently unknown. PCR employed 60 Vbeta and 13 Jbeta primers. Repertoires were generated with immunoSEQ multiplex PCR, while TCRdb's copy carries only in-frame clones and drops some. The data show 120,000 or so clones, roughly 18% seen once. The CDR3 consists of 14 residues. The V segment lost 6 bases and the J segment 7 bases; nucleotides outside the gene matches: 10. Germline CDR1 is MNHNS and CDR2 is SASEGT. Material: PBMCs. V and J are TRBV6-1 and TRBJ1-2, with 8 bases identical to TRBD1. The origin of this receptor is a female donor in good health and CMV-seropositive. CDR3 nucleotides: TGTGCCAGCAGCTATTTTCTGACAGGGGTTGGCTACACCTTC. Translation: CASSYFLTGVGYTF.